These 29 T cell receptor beta chains came from one sample sequenced in a study of post-analysis software for immune sequencing data. No antigen has been assigned to these receptors. Study-wide results and caveats: Five TRBV segments were more frequent in patients than controls; TRBV5-6, TRBV5-1 and TRBV20-1 belonged to this group.

Unique molecular identifiers were carried by the TCR beta cDNA libraries. MiXCR, applied by TCRdb to the PCR reads, yields one record per CDR3 protein. In the table there are around 710,000 distinct CDR3 sequences, around 45% of which are singletons. The specimen sequenced was blood. These receptors were taken from a girl aged 5-17 years with multiple sclerosis.

The J gene is TRBJ2-5, the V gene TRBV29-1; no clear D. The germline V gene encodes CDR1 SQVTM and CDR2 ANQGSEA. The CDR3 is 11 residues long. V lost 4 bases and J lost 11, with 14 bases in between. CDR3 amino acids: CSVVDQPVQYF. CDR3 in DNA: TGCAGCGTTGTCGACCAGCCCGTACAGTACTTC. The full variable domain, with the rest looked up from reference TRBV29-1 and TRBJ2-5, is SAVISQKPSRDICQRGTSLTIQCQVDSQVTMMFWYRQQPGQSLTLIATANQGSEATYESGFVIDKFPISRPNLTFSTLTVSNMSPEDSSIYLCSVVDQPVQYFGPGTRLLVL.

This clonotype was detected only once. DNA for the CDR3: TGTGCCAGCAGACGTTCGCCCGAAAACACCGGGGAGCTGTTTTTT. Translated, it gives CASRRSPENTGELFF. The rearrangement uses TRBV6-1 and TRBJ2-2; D ambiguous. V was trimmed by 6 bases and J by 2 bases, leaving 13 bases between them. The germline CDR1 and CDR2 sequences are MNHNS and SASEGT. The CDR3 extends over 15 amino acids.

The chain joins TRBV7-9 to TRBJ1-1; TRBD1 is a possible D gene (5 bases). V lost 1 base and J 5 bases, leaving 14 bases between the germline ends. CDR3 length: 15 amino acids. Germline V gene sequence: CDR1 SEHNR, CDR2 FQNEAQ (reference sequence). This chain's CDR3 is CASSLGQNLLTEAFF. In DNA, the CDR3 is TGTGCCAGCAGCTTAGGACAGAACCTTTTAACTGAAGCTTTCTTT.

The table lists this clonotype with a few counts. The rearrangement links TRBV28 to TRBJ2-7, with 10 bases fitting TRBD2. This CDR3 has 14 amino acids. Trimming took 5 bases from V and 3 from J; bases not matched to a gene: 4. CDR1 is MDHEN, CDR2 SYDVKM, per germline. CDR3 loop: CASSGSGRGYEQYF. In nucleotides, the CDR3 is TGTGCCAGCAGTGGCAGCGGGAGGGGCTACGAGCAGTACTTC. Full variable domain (remainder filled in from reference TRBV28 and TRBJ2-7): DVKVTQSSRYLVKRTGEKVFLECVQDMDHENMFWYRQDPGLGLRLIYFSYDVKMKEKGDIPEGYSVSREKKERFSLILESASTNQTSMYLCASSGSGRGYEQYFGPGTRLTVT.

There are a few counts of this clonotype. V usage is TRBV2 and J usage is TRBJ1-2; 9 nucleotides agree with TRBD1. V trimming: 5 bases; J trimming: 3 bases; junction bases outside the gene matches: 4. This CDR3 has 14 residues. The germline gives CDR1 SNHLY, CDR2 FYNNEI. The CDR3 DNA follows: TGTGCCAGCAGTCCCCGGACAGGGGACTATGGCTACACCTTC. Residues: CASSPRTGDYGYTF. The complete variable domain, with remaining parts taken from reference TRBV2 and TRBJ1-2, reads EPEVTQTPSHQVTQMGQEVILRCVPISNHLYFYWYRQILGQKVEFLVSFYNNEISEKSEIFDDQFSVERPDGSNFTLKIRSTKLEDSAMYFCASSPRTGDYGYTFGSGTRLTVV.

This clonotype has a handful of counts. This sequence joins TRBV20-1 and TRBJ2-1; 11 positions match TRBD2. The V segment lost 1 base and the J segment 7 bases; nucleotides outside the gene matches: 6. The V gene's germline CDR1 is DFQATT and CDR2 SNEGSKA (reference sequence). This CDR3 is 15 amino acids long. The CDR3 loop is CSARVELAGGNEQFF. The DNA of the CDR3 is TGCAGTGCTAGAGTGGAGCTAGCGGGAGGTAATGAGCAGTTCTTC.

This clonotype occurred a few times. This chain links TRBV7-2 with TRBJ2-3; D call uncertain. Germline V CDR1 and CDR2: SGHTA, FQGNSA. Deletions cut 1 base from V and 1 base from J, with 15 bases between. CDR3 length equals 17 residues. CDR3 nucleotide sequence: TGTGCCAGCAGCTTAGTACCCATGACGGGCCGCACAGATACGCAGTATTTT. It is translated as CASSLVPMTGRTDTQYF.

In the case of this clonotype: This clone may be a read error of a much larger clone one base away. This chain uses TRBV4-1 with TRBJ2-1, with D tentatively TRBD2 (6 bases). This CDR3 has 15 amino acids. Per germline, CDR1 MGHRA and CDR2 YSYEKL. The V end lost 1 base, the J end lost 10 bases, and 17 bases lay between the germline ends. DNA for the CDR3: TGCGCCAGCAGCCAAGCTGACGCTAGCGAATACGAGCAGTTCTTC. This sequence encodes CASSQADASEYEQFF.

V is TRBV7-2 and J is TRBJ1-5, with TRBD1 as a possible D gene (6 bases). Germline values: CDR1 SGHTA, CDR2 FQGNSA. V lost 4 bases and J lost 8, with 12 bases in between. The CDR3 consists of 13 residues. The CDR3: CASSSSGVKPQHF. The DNA for the CDR3 is TGTGCCAGCAGCTCCTCAGGGGTAAAGCCCCAGCATTTT.

This rearrangement joins TRBV15 to TRBJ2-6; D is perhaps TRBD2 (6 bases). Trimming removed 7 bases from V and 2 bases from J, with 12 bases in between. Germline loops: CDR1 LNHNV, CDR2 YYDKDF (reference sequence). There are 15 residues in the CDR3. CDR3 nucleotide sequence: TGTGCCACCACCCCGGAGGGCCCTGGGGCCAACGTCCTGACTTTC. It is translated as CATTPEGPGANVLTF.

This sequence joins TRBV20-1 and TRBJ2-5; weak D call: TRBD2 (5 bases). The CDR3 contains 13 residues. Looked up from germline, CDR1 is DFQATT and CDR2 is SNEGSKA (reference sequence). The V and J ends lost 3 bases and 5 bases respectively, with 13 bases between them. Here the CDR3 DNA reads TGCAGTGCTAGCGGACTGGGAAGGGAGACCCAGTACTTC. Translated, it gives CSASGLGRETQYF.

This clonotype was observed at least ten times. V and J are TRBV20-1 and TRBJ2-7; no definite D call. Between the trimmed V and J ends, which lost 4 bases and 2 bases, there was a span of 15 bases. The CDR3 is 14 amino acids. The germline V gene has CDR1 DFQATT and CDR2 SNEGSKA (reference sequence). The CDR3 spells CSANSRRPPYEQYF. The CDR3 bases are TGCAGTGCTAACTCCCGCCGACCCCCCTACGAGCAGTACTTC.

DNA for the CDR3: TGTGCCAGCAGCCCGCGGAACCCGCCCGATGAGCAGTTCTTC. Residues: CASSPRNPPDEQFF. The chain has TRBV9 and TRBJ2-1; D gene unclear. Germline CDR1 reads SGDLS; CDR2 reads YYNGEE. The ends were cut back, 4 bases at V and 8 bases at J, with 16 bases in the middle. The CDR3 has 14 amino acids. Full variable domain (remainder filled in from reference TRBV9 and TRBJ2-1): DSGVTQTPKHLITATGQRVTLRCSPRSGDLSVYWYQQSLDQGLQFLIQYYNGEERAKGNILERFSAQQFPDLHSELNLSSLELGDSALYFCASSPRNPPDEQFFGPGTRLTVL.

The CDR3 DNA reads TGTGCCAGCAGCTCCGAGGACAGGTGGGGCTACACCTTC. Translated, it gives CASSSEDRWGYTF. The chain recombines TRBV7-9 with TRBJ1-2, with 7 positions matching TRBD1. The CDR3 is 13 residues long. The germline gives CDR1 SEHNR, CDR2 FQNEAQ (reference sequence). With V trimmed by 4 bases and J by 8 bases, 7 bases remained unmatched. The full variable domain, completed using reference TRBV7-9 and TRBJ1-2, is DTGVSQNPRHKITKRGQNVTFRCDPISEHNRLYWYRQTLGQGPEFLTYFQNEAQLEKSRLLSDRFSAERPKGSFSTLEIQRTEQGDSAMYLCASSSEDRWGYTFGSGTRLTVV.

The chain recombines TRBV6-5 with TRBJ1-2, with 7 positions matching TRBD1. Per germline, CDR1 MNHEY and CDR2 SVGAGI. V lost 6 bases, J lost 7 bases, and 11 bases stayed unmatched. CDR3 length: 14 amino acids. CDR3 coding DNA: TGTGCCAGCAGCCAGACAGGGCCCGAGGCTGGCTACACCTTC. Amino acids: CASSQTGPEAGYTF.

The gene calls are TRBV5-5 and TRBJ2-5; TRBD1 might be the D (6 bases). The length of the CDR3 is 15 residues. V was cut by 0 bases and J by 1 base, with 10 bases left in between. CDR1 is SGHKS and CDR2 is YYEKEE in the germline V gene (reference sequence). CDR3 DNA sequence: TGTGCCAGCAGCTTGGCCGGGACATCCCAAGAGACCCAGTACTTC. Translation gives CASSLAGTSQETQYF.

The chain carries TRBV28 and TRBJ2-7, with 8 bases that match TRBD2. Germline CDR1 reads MDHEN; CDR2 reads SYDVKM. This CDR3 has 13 amino acids. With V trimmed by 7 bases and J by 6 bases, 8 bases remained unmatched. The CDR3 is CASISRGTSEQYF. In DNA form, the CDR3 reads TGTGCCAGCATCTCAAGAGGGACTAGCGAGCAGTACTTC.

The J gene is TRBJ2-4, the V gene TRBV11-2; D unclear. The CDR3 covers 16 residues. V was trimmed by 0 bases and J by 0 bases, leaving 9 bases between them. In germline, CDR1 is SGHAT, CDR2 FQNNGV. The CDR3 DNA sequence: TGTGCCAGCAGCTTAGATGTCACATTAGCCAAAAACATTCAGTACTTC. It specifies CASSLDVTLAKNIQYF.

This clonotype was counted a few times. CDR3 sequence: CSVEGVRGAQETQYF. In DNA, the CDR3 is TGCAGCGTTGAGGGGGTTAGGGGGGCCCAAGAGACCCAGTACTTC. The chain employs TRBV29-1 and TRBJ2-5; tentatively, D is TRBD1 or TRBD2 (6 bases each). Germline values: CDR1 SQVTM, CDR2 ANQGSEA. V lost 3 bases and J lost 1, with 15 bases in between. The length of the CDR3 is 15 residues.

This clonotype was seen a handful of times. The gene calls are TRBV6-6 and TRBJ2-1; D not resolved. In germline, CDR1 is MNHNY, CDR2 SVGAGI (reference sequence). This CDR3 region has 12 residues. V gave up 2 bases and J gave up 5 bases, with 4 bases separating them. CDR3 in amino acids: CASSYGDNEQFF. The CDR3 DNA reads as TGTGCCAGCAGTTACGGGGACAATGAGCAGTTCTTC.

The V gene is TRBV12-3 or TRBV12-4, the J gene TRBJ2-7; TRBD1 is a possible D gene (6 bases). The V end lost 6 bases, the J end lost 3 bases, and 21 bases lay between the germline ends. The CDR3 loop spans 16 amino acids. This CDR3 reads CASSPIQGSAIYEQYF. CDR3 nucleotide sequence: TGTGCCAGCAGCCCCATTCAGGGGAGCGCCATCTACGAGCAGTACTTC.

This clonotype has only a few counts. The junction does not match germline at one end; this may be a read error. The chain is built from TRBV2 and TRBJ1-2, with D possibly TRBD1 on 6 matching bases. The CDR3 runs 16 residues. The germline V gene has CDR1 SNHLY and CDR2 FYNNEI. The CDR3: CASSEHGGTPNYGYTF. CDR3 DNA sequence: TGTGCCAGCAGTGAACATGGCGGGACACCCAACTATGGTTACACCTTC.

In its sample, this clonotype was seen once. This chain uses TRBV6-1 with TRBJ2-5; maybe TRBD2 (5 bases). The CDR3 totals 14 residues. Trimming stripped 1 base from V and 5 bases from J, with 11 bases between. Germline V lookup: CDR1 MNHNS, CDR2 SASEGT. Here the CDR3 DNA reads TGTGCCAGCAGTGAAGGACCCACTAGGGAGACCCAGTACTTC. As protein: CASSEGPTRETQYF.

The chain has TRBV27 and TRBJ2-7; 8 nucleotides line up with TRBD1. V shed 6 bases, J shed 2 bases, and the junction held 12 bases outside the gene matches. Per the germline V gene, CDR1 is MNHEY and CDR2 is SMNVEV (reference sequence). The CDR3 runs to 16 residues. CDR3 loop: CASSYPDRAGAYEQYF. CDR3 coding DNA: TGTGCCAGCAGCTACCCGGACAGGGCAGGGGCCTACGAGCAGTACTTC.

The chain employs TRBV4-3 and TRBJ1-5; D uncertain. Germline CDR1 is LGHNA and CDR2 is YSLEER. The CDR3 contains 15 residues. V lost 0 bases and J lost 4, with 10 bases in between. CDR3 loop: CASSQDWAANQPQHF. The CDR3 region has the DNA TGCGCCAGCAGCCAAGATTGGGCAGCAAATCAGCCCCAGCATTTT.

The chain links TRBV5-6 to TRBJ2-3; either TRBD1 or TRBD2 may fit D (7 bases each). Trimming took off 1 base at V and 9 bases at J, with 21 bases between the two ends. This CDR3 is 16 amino acids long. The germline gives CDR1 SGHDT, CDR2 YYEEEE. The chain's CDR3 is CASSLPNRGARGTQYF. DNA of the CDR3: TGTGCCAGCAGCTTGCCTAACAGGGGCGCGCGGGGGACGCAGTATTTT. The full variable domain, rest sourced from reference TRBV5-6 and TRBJ2-3, is DAGVTQSPTHLIKTRGQQVTLRCSPKSGHDTVSWYQQALGQGPQFIFQYYEEEERQRGNFPDRFSGHQFPNYSSELNVNALLLGDSALYLCASSLPNRGARGTQYFGPGTRLTVL.

The chain employs TRBV6-5 and TRBJ2-1; 8 bases line up with TRBD2. CDR3 length equals 16 residues. V was clipped by 0 bases and J by 5 bases; unmatched bases: 6. Germline V gene sequence: CDR1 MNHEY, CDR2 SVGAGI. CDR3 sequence: CASSYSGLVGNNEQFF. The CDR3 DNA follows: TGTGCCAGCAGTTACTCGGGACTAGTGGGCAACAATGAGCAGTTCTTC.

Notes on this clonotype: Just one base apart from a much larger clone, this may be a read error. The V call is TRBV20-1, the J call TRBJ2-5, with 9 positions matching TRBD2. V was pared by 5 bases and J by 3 bases, with 4 bases of the junction left unmatched. The CDR3 is made up of 13 amino acids. Per germline, CDR1 DFQATT and CDR2 SNEGSKA (reference sequence). CDR3 sequence reads: CSARRLAEETQYF. CDR3 in DNA: TGCAGTGCTCGGAGACTAGCGGAAGAGACCCAGTACTTC.

V gene TRBV12-3 or TRBV12-4 combines with J gene TRBJ1-5; possibly TRBD1 for D (5 bases). With 6 bases removed from V and 6 bases from J, the gap between germline ends came to 9 bases. The CDR3 is 12 residues long. The CDR3 sequence is CASSAGAQPQHF. The DNA for the CDR3 is TGTGCCAGCAGCGCCGGGGCTCAGCCCCAGCATTTT.